This section outlines one TCR beta chain sequence together with its context. This sample is drawn from a study of blood T cell repertoires in COVID-19. Germline V gene sequence: CDR1 SGHTS, CDR2 YDEGEE. This CDR3 region has 17 residues. The trim removed 0 bases at V and 4 bases at J, leaving 11 bases unmatched. Individuals drawn from around 25 US areas were about 18 to 90 years old. Two negative PCRs, clearance, or symptom resolution characterized the recovered Cohort 3 donors. As originally analysed: Using reference gene primer amplification, nucleated cell counts were estimated. TCRdb's copy holds only in-frame clones and misses some; the assay was immunoSEQ multiplex PCR. The D gene and trimming were derived from the DNA, and the V and J assignments and clone size from that table. Here the sample spans about 210,000 clones, 70% to 90% being singletons.

The TCR comes from a man under 40 who had recovered from COVID-19. The rearrangement uses TRBV5-8 and TRBJ1-2; 8 nucleotides match TRBD1. Input material: PBMCs or T cells enriched from blood (not recorded which). The CDR3 DNA follows: TGTGCCAGCAGCTTGGGAGGGCCAGGGGGCGCGGGCTATGGCTACACCTTC. Amino acid sequence: CASSLGGPGGAGYGYTF.